This T cell receptor (beta chain) was captured in a study of cytomegalovirus exposure and HLA in healthy donors. Study-wide results and limits: For most TCR beta V segments, an earlier analysis put the productive rate at about 87% or about 30% of the time. Cytomegalovirus status was reportedly diagnosed by the classifier with high specificity and sensitivity.

Primers for the PCR totalled 60 Vbeta and 13 Jbeta. In the authors' workflow: Approximately 12 million of tens of millions of unique TCR beta chains were shared, per a later count. Produced via immunoSEQ multiplex PCR; TCRdb's table is partial and in-frame only. V and J calls and clone size are copied from that table; D and trimming were computed from the DNA. The table shows about 150,000 clones, with under 85% occurring only once. Per germline, CDR1 LNHDA and CDR2 SQIVND (reference sequence). The CDR3 contains 16 residues. Trimming shortened V by 3 bases and J by 0 bases, and 14 bases separated the two germline ends. Concerning this clone: Its antigen is not identified.

J is TRBJ1-1 and V is TRBV19; D gene uncertain. Material: PBMCs. The sequence derives from a woman aged 35 to 49 in good health and CMV-seropositive. The CDR3 nucleotides are TGTGCCAGTAGTATTGTTGGCGGCGTTATGAACACTGAAGCTTTCTTT. Translated, it gives CASSIVGGVMNTEAFF.